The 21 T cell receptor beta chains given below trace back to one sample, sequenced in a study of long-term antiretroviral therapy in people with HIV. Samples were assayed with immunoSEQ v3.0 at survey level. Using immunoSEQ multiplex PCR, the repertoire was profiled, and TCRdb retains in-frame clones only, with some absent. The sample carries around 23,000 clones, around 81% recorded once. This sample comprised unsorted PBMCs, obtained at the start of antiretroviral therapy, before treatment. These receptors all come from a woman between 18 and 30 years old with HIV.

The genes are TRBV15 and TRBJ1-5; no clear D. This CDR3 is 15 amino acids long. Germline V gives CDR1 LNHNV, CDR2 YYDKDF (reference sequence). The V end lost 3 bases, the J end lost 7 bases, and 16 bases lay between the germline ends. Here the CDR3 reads CATSSRVSGWQPQHF. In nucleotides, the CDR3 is TGTGCCACCAGCAGCAGAGTCTCGGGGTGGCAGCCCCAGCATTTT.

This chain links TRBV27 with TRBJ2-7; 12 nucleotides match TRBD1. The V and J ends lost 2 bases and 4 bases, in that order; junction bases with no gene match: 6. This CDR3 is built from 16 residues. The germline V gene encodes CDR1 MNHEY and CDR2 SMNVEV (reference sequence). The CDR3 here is CASSLEGTGGWYEQYF. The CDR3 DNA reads TGTGCCAGCAGTTTAGAGGGGACAGGGGGCTGGTACGAGCAGTACTTC.

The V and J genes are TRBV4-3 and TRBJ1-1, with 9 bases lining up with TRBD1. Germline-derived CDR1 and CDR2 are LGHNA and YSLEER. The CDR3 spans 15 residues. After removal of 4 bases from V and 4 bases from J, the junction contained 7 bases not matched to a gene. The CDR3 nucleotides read TGCGCCAGCAGCCTTGGGACAGGGAGGGCCACTGAAGCTTTCTTT. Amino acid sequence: CASSLGTGRATEAFF.

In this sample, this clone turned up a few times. CDR3 bases: TGTGCCAGCAGAGGACAGGGGATCAATGGCTACACCTTC. Amino acids: CASRGQGINGYTF. The V call is TRBV2, the J call TRBJ1-2; 9 nucleotides agree with TRBD1. In germline, CDR1 is SNHLY, CDR2 FYNNEI. The J segment lost 6 bases and the V segment lost 6 bases, leaving 5 bases of the junction unmatched. This CDR3 has 13 residues.

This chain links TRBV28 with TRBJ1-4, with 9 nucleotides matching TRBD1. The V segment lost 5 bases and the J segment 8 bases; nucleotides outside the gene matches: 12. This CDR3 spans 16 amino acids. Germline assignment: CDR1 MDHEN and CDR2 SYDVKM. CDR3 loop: CASSVSTGGLIEKLFF. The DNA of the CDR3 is TGTGCCAGCAGTGTCTCCACAGGGGGCCTTATAGAAAAACTGTTTTTT.

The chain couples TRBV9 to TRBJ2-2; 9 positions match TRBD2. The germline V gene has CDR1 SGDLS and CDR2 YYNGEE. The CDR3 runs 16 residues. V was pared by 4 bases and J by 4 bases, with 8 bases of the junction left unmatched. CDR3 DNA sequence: TGTGCCAGCAGCCTAAGTCGAGCGGGAGGCACCGGGGAGCTGTTTTTT. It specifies CASSLSRAGGTGELFF.

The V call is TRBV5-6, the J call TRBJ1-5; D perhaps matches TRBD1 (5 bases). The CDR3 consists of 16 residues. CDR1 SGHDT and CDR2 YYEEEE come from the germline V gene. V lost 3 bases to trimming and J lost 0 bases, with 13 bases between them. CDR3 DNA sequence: TGTGCCAGCAGCTACACAGGAGGATATAGCAATCAGCCCCAGCATTTT. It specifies CASSYTGGYSNQPQHF.

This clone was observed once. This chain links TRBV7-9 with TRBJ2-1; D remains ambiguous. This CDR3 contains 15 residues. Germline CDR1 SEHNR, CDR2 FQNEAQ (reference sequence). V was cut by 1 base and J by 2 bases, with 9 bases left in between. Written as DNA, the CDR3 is TGTGCCAGCAGCTTAGGGAGAAGTGCCTACAATGAGCAGTTCTTC. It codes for CASSLGRSAYNEQFF. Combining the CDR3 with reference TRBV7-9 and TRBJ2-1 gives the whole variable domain DTGVSQNPRHKITKRGQNVTFRCDPISEHNRLYWYRQTLGQGPEFLTYFQNEAQLEKSRLLSDRFSAERPKGSFSTLEIQRTEQGDSAMYLCASSLGRSAYNEQFFGPGTRLTVL.

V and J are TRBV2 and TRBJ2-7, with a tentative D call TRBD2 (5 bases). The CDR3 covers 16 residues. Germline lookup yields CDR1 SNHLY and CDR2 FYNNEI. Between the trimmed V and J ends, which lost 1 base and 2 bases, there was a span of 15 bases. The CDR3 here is CASSEEKAGGPYEQYF. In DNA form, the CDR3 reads TGTGCCAGCAGTGAAGAGAAGGCGGGCGGACCCTACGAGCAGTACTTC.

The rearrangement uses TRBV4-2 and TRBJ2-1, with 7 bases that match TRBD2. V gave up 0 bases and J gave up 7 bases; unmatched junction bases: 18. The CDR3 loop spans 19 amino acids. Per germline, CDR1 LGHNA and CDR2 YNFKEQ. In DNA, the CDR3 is TGTGCCAGCAGCCAAGATAACCCTAGGTTGATAGCGGGCTTAAATGAGCAGTTCTTC. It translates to CASSQDNPRLIAGLNEQFF.

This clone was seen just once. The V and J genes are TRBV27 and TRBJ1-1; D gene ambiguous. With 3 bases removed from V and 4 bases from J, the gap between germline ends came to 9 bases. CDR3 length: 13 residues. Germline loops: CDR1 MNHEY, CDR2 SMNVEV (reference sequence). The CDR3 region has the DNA TGTGCCAGCAGTTTCTATCGGGGCACTGAAGCTTTCTTT. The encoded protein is CASSFYRGTEAFF.

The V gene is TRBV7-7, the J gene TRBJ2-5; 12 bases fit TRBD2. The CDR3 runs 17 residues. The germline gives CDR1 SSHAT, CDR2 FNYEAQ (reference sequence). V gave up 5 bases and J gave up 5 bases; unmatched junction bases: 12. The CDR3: CASSIRSSGGAWETQYF. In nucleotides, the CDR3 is TGTGCCAGCAGCATAAGATCTAGCGGGGGGGCCTGGGAGACCCAGTACTTC.

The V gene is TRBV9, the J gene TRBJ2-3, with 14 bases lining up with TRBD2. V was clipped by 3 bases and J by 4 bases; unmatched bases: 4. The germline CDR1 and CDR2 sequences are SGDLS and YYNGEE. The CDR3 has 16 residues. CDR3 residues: CASSGTSGRLADTQYF. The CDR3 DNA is TGTGCCAGCAGCGGGACTAGCGGGAGGTTGGCAGATACGCAGTATTTT.

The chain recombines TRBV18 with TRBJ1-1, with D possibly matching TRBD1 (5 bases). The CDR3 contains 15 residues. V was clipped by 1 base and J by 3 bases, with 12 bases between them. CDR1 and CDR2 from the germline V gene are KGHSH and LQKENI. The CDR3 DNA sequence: TGTGCCAGCTCACCACGGAGACAGAAGGACACTGAAGCTTTCTTT. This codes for CASSPRRQKDTEAFF.

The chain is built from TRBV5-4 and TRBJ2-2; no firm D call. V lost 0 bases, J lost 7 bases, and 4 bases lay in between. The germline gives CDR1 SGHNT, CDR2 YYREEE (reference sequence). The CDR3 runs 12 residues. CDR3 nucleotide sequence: TGTGCCAGCAGCTTGGAGGGCGGGGAGCTGTTTTTT. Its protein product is CASSLEGGELFF.

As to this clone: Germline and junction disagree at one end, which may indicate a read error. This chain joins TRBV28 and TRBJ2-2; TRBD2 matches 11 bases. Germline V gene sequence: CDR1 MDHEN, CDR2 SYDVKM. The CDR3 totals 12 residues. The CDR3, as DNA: TGTGCCAGCAGTTCCCCGACTAGCGGGGTTTCTTTT. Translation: CASSSPTSGVSF. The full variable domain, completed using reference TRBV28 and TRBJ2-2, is DVKVTQSSRYLVKRTGEKVFLECVQDMDHENMFWYRQDPGLGLRLIYFSYDVKMKEKGDIPEGYSVSREKKERFSLILESASTNQTSMYLCASSSPTSGVSFGEGSRLTVL.

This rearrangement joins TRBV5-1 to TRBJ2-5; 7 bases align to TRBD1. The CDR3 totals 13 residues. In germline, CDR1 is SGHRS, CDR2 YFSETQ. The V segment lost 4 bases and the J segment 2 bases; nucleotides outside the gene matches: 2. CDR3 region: CASSRDSQETQYF. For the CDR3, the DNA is TGCGCCAGCAGCCGGGACAGTCAAGAGACCCAGTACTTC.

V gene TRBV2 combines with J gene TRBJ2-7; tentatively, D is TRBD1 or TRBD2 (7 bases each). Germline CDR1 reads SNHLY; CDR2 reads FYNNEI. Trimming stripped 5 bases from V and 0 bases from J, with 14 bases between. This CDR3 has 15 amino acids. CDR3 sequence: CASSFPRGGSYEQYF. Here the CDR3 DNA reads TGTGCCAGCAGTTTTCCCAGGGGGGGCTCCTACGAGCAGTACTTC.

The chain's CDR3 is CASSAPTSPAAKNIQYF. CDR3 sequence (DNA): TGTGCCAGCAGCGCTCCTACCTCGCCCGCGGCCAAAAACATTCAGTACTTC. V usage is TRBV4-2 and J usage is TRBJ2-4, with D unclear. Germline CDR1 reads LGHNA; CDR2 reads YNFKEQ. V lost 5 bases and J 1 base, leaving 18 bases between the germline ends. The length of the CDR3 is 17 residues.

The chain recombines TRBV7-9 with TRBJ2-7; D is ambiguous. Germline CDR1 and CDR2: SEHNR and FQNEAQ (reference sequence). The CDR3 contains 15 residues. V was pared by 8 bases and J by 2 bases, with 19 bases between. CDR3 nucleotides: TGTGCCAGCTCCCCAGAACAGCCAAATACCTACGAGCAGTACTTC. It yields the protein CASSPEQPNTYEQYF.

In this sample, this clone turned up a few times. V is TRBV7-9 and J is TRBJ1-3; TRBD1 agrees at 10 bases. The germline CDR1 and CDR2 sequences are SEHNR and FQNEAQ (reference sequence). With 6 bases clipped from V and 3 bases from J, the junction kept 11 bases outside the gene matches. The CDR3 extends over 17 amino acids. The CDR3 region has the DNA TGTGCCAGCAGTTTAAGTGTGACAGGGGGCATTGGAAACACCATATATTTT. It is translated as CASSLSVTGGIGNTIYF.